The clone carrying this T cell receptor beta chain was detected ten times or more. Its antigen is not known. The data stem from a study of naive and memory T cell subsets. The beta constant-region primer was an equimolar mix of two oligonucleotides covering TRBC1 and TRBC2. An oligonucleotide with the SP2 primer and a 12-nucleotide UMI was ligated to the cDNA 3' end. A single record per CDR3 protein comes from TCRdb applying MiXCR to the UMI-ligation and nested PCR reads. The sample shows 70,000 to 95,000 distinct CDR3 sequences, 7% to 8% of them seen only once. Germline V gene lookup returns CDR1 DFQATT and CDR2 SNEGSKA (reference sequence). Trimming took 2 bases from V and 7 from J, leaving 12 bases between them. The CDR3 length is 14 residues. Study results and limitations: Over 90% of naive TCR sequences appeared only once, unlike memory subsets. From naive to CM, EM and EMRA, diversity decreased and Gini increased.

Four subsets defined by CD45RA and CD27 were sorted after CD3, CD4, CD8 and live/dead staining. The genes are TRBV20-1 and TRBJ1-6, with TRBD1 as a possible D gene (6 bases). The receptor's source is a human donor in good health. The sequenced material came from central memory CD4+ T cells from blood. CDR3 in DNA: TGCAGTGCTAGACCCCAGACAGGCAATTCACCCCTCCACTTT. Its protein is CSARPQTGNSPLHF.